Shown below are 30 T cell receptor beta chains from a single sample sequenced in a study of glioma-infiltrating T cells after dendritic cell vaccination. Only in-frame clones appear in the TCRdb table, and some are missing; sequencing was by immunoSEQ multiplex PCR. The sample has about 64,000 clones, more than 75% seen once. Sequencing used blood, obtained before dendritic cell vaccination. The receptors stem from a human donor with glioblastoma.

In this sample, this clone turned up once. The J gene is TRBJ1-1, the V gene TRBV9; 7 positions agree with TRBD1. The CDR3 sequence is 14 residues long. CDR1 and CDR2 from the germline V gene are SGDLS and YYNGEE. J lost 4 bases, V lost 4 bases, and 7 bases had no gene match. CDR3 coding DNA: TGTGCCAGCAGCTCGGGACAGCCGACCACTGAAGCTTTCTTT. Encoded protein: CASSSGQPTTEAFF.

The genes are TRBV7-2 and TRBJ2-3; 9 bases fit TRBD1. Germline lookup yields CDR1 SGHTA and CDR2 FQGNSA. The CDR3 has 16 residues. V dropped 1 base and J dropped 1; count of bases not matched to a gene: 3. The CDR3: CASSLVRDRGTDTQYF. Written as DNA, the CDR3 is TGTGCCAGCAGCTTAGTCCGGGACAGGGGCACAGATACGCAGTATTTT.

This clone was found a few times. This chain connects TRBV11-3 to TRBJ2-3, with D tentatively TRBD2 (6 bases). The CDR3 totals 12 residues. V lost 1 base and J lost 8, with 7 bases in between. Looked up from germline, CDR1 is SGHNT and CDR2 is YENEEA. The CDR3 loop reads CASSLVEGTQYF. The CDR3 DNA is TGTGCCAGCAGCTTAGTGGAGGGTACGCAGTATTTT.

This clone appeared once. The junction departs from germline at one end; a sequencing error may be responsible. The rearrangement uses TRBV11-2 and TRBJ1-2; TRBD1 aligns across 11 bases. The CDR3 covers 16 residues. CDR1 is SGHAT, CDR2 FQNNGV, per germline. The CDR3 DNA reads TGTGCCAGCAGCTTAGCCCCAGGGGGGACAGGGGGTATTCTCTTCTTC. It codes for CASSLAPGGTGGILFF.

The gene calls are TRBV5-1 and TRBJ2-2; 8 bases are a match to TRBD1. CDR1 and CDR2 (germline): SGHRS, YFSETQ. The ends lost 3 bases at V and 6 bases at J; junction bases unmatched: 10. This CDR3 spans 16 amino acids. The CDR3 DNA is TGCGCCAGCAGCTATTTATCGACAGGGGATCCCGGGGAGCTGTTTTTT. It codes for CASSYLSTGDPGELFF.

The chain combines TRBV29-1 with TRBJ1-2; TRBD1 matches at 7 bases. The V segment lost 3 bases and the J segment 7 bases; nucleotides outside the gene matches: 5. The CDR3 is made up of 12 amino acids. The germline V gene has CDR1 SQVTM and CDR2 ANQGSEA. DNA for the CDR3: TGCAGCGTTGATCGACAGGGAGGTGGCTACACCTTC. Amino acid sequence: CSVDRQGGGYTF.

The CDR3 DNA is TGTGCCAGAGCGACCCGCTCCCCCAGGAGGGAGCAGTTCTTC. Its translation: CARATRSPRREQFF. The chain carries TRBV5-3 and TRBJ2-1, with a tentative D call TRBD2 (5 bases). TRBV5-3 carries the ORF label, with uncertain function. The CDR3 spans 14 residues. Trimming left V 7 bases short and J 10 bases short, with 21 bases between.

The gene calls are TRBV19 and TRBJ2-5; TRBD2 is a possible D gene (6 bases). The CDR3 loop spans 13 amino acids. The germline gives CDR1 LNHDA, CDR2 SQIVND (reference sequence). Trimming took 3 bases from V and 5 from J, leaving 10 bases between them. CDR3 sequence reads: CASSIAGSETQYF. The CDR3 DNA sequence: TGTGCCAGTAGTATTGCGGGGTCCGAGACCCAGTACTTC.

This clone was detected once. V is TRBV28 and J is TRBJ1-2; the D gene is possibly TRBD1 (5 bases). Trimming removed 5 bases at V and 8 bases at J, with 15 bases between. In germline, CDR1 is MDHEN, CDR2 SYDVKM. The CDR3 runs to 13 residues. The CDR3 is CASSQTLRGGYTF. DNA for the CDR3: TGTGCCAGCAGTCAGACGCTGCGGGGGGGCTACACCTTC.

To note about this clone: Other DNA sequences in the sample encode the same CDR3. J is TRBJ1-1 and V is TRBV6-5; D ambiguous. V shed 6 bases and J shed 0 bases, with 8 bases lying between them. CDR3 length: 13 amino acids. Germline assignment: CDR1 MNHEY and CDR2 SVGAGI. In DNA, the CDR3 is TGTGCCAGCAGGGAGACGGTGAACACTGAAGCTTTCTTT. Translating gives CASRETVNTEAFF.

The chain joins TRBV5-1 to TRBJ1-5; TRBD1 agrees at 9 bases. Germline V CDR1 and CDR2: SGHRS, YFSETQ. This CDR3 comprises 19 residues. Trimming at V came to 1 base and at J to 3 bases, leaving 14 bases not matched to a gene. CDR3 protein: CASSLQIPGTGNFNQPQHF. DNA of the CDR3: TGCGCCAGCAGCTTGCAGATACCAGGGACAGGGAATTTCAATCAGCCCCAGCATTTT.

The chain is built from TRBV10-1 and TRBJ2-1, with 9 bases fitting TRBD1. Unmatched junction bases numbered 4, after V lost 0 bases and J lost 4 bases. Germline V gene lookup returns CDR1 WNHNN and CDR2 SYGVQD (reference sequence). The CDR3 contains 16 residues. The CDR3 coding sequence is TGCGCCAGCAGTGAGTCCGGGACAGGGTTTTACAATGAGCAGTTCTTC. Translated, it gives CASSESGTGFYNEQFF.

This clone was seen just once. The chain couples TRBV19 to TRBJ2-2; no clear D gene. The CDR3 totals 14 residues. Germline values: CDR1 LNHDA, CDR2 SQIVND (reference sequence). The V gene lost 5 bases and the J gene lost 0 bases, with 7 bases spanning the gap. This CDR3 is CASSVTSNTGELFF. In DNA, the CDR3 is TGTGCCAGTAGTGTGACTTCGAACACCGGGGAGCTGTTTTTT.

The chain combines TRBV29-1 with TRBJ2-5; 8 bases align to TRBD2. The CDR3 runs 13 residues. CDR1 and CDR2 (germline): SQVTM, ANQGSEA. V gave up 7 bases and J gave up 1 base; unmatched junction bases: 5. In nucleotides, the CDR3 is TGCAGCGCCCGGGAGGGGGGCCAAGAGACCCAGTACTTC. Translating gives CSAREGGQETQYF.

This clone was counted once. The rearrangement joins TRBV11-2 to TRBJ2-3; the match to TRBD2 covers 7 bases. This CDR3 spans 15 amino acids. The trim removed 0 bases at V and 6 bases at J, leaving 6 bases unmatched. Germline loops: CDR1 SGHAT, CDR2 FQNNGV. CDR3 residues: CASSLDWGGGDTQYF. Written as DNA, the CDR3 is TGTGCCAGCAGCTTAGATTGGGGGGGAGGCGATACGCAGTATTTT.

The V call is TRBV28, the J call TRBJ1-2, with 9 bases aligning to TRBD1. The CDR3 is made up of 16 amino acids. V lost 5 bases to trimming and J lost 3 bases; unmatched junction nucleotides: 10. CDR1 MDHEN and CDR2 SYDVKM come from the germline V gene. The CDR3 protein is CASSQTGGPSDYGYTF. CDR3 DNA: TGTGCCAGCAGTCAGACAGGGGGGCCTTCGGACTATGGCTACACCTTC.

The genes are TRBV2 and TRBJ2-2, with TRBD2 identical over 9 bases. This CDR3 comprises 15 residues. Germline V gene data show CDR1 as SNHLY and CDR2 as FYNNEI. The junction had 3 bases not matched to a gene; V was cut back by 6 bases and J by 1 base. Here the CDR3 DNA reads TGTGCCAGCAGAAAACTAGCGGGGAACACCGGGGAGCTGTTTTTT. Its translation is CASRKLAGNTGELFF.

The chain joins TRBV5-5 to TRBJ1-6, with TRBD1 as a possible D gene (6 bases). Germline V gene sequence: CDR1 SGHKS, CDR2 YYEKEE (reference sequence). The CDR3 totals 17 residues. V lost 1 base to trimming and J lost 9 bases, with 20 bases between them. The DNA of the CDR3 is TGTGCCAGCAGCTTGTTCTTATTTACAGGGTCGGGTTCACCCCTCCACTTT. Translation gives CASSLFLFTGSGSPLHF. Looking up the rest from reference TRBV5-5 and TRBJ1-6 gives the full variable domain: DAGVTQSPTHLIKTRGQQVTLRCSPISGHKSVSWYQQVLGQGPQFIFQYYEKEERGRGNFPDRFSARQFPNYSSELNVNALLLGDSALYLCASSLFLFTGSGSPLHFGNGTRLTVT.

This chain links TRBV19 with TRBJ2-6, with D possibly matching TRBD1 (6 bases). The CDR3 extends over 15 amino acids. CDR1 and CDR2 from the germline V gene are LNHDA and SQIVND (reference sequence). Deletions cut 4 bases from V and 2 bases from J, with 9 bases between. CDR3 DNA: TGTGCCAGTAGTACTACAGGGACTGGGGCCAACGTCCTGACTTTC. It is translated as CASSTTGTGANVLTF.

Remarks on this clone: One end of the junction does not line up with germline, which may come from a read error. This chain joins TRBV2 and TRBJ2-1; D may be TRBD1 (5 bases). The V gene's germline CDR1 is SNHLY and CDR2 FYNNEI. The CDR3 has 12 amino acids. CDR3 region: CASGDRNNEQFF. CDR3 sequence (DNA): TGTGCCAGCGGTGACAGAAACAATGAGCAGTTCTTC.

The chain couples TRBV2 to TRBJ1-5; no reliable D call. Germline V gives CDR1 SNHLY, CDR2 FYNNEI. The CDR3 spans 15 residues. V was pared by 0 bases and J by 7 bases, with 13 bases between. The CDR3 DNA reads as TGTGCCAGCAGTGAAGCGCTCCGGGAACGACAGCCCCAGCATTTT. Protein sequence: CASSEALRERQPQHF.

This chain connects TRBV9 to TRBJ2-3; a possible D gene is TRBD2 (6 bases). CDR3 size: 16 residues. V lost 4 bases to trimming and J lost 2 bases, with 17 bases between them. Germline values: CDR1 SGDLS, CDR2 YYNGEE. The CDR3 DNA is TGTGCCAGCAGCCCCCGCCCGGGGGACCCCACAGATACGCAGTATTTT. Its translation is CASSPRPGDPTDTQYF.

This chain joins TRBV6-1 and TRBJ1-1; D is unclear. CDR1 and CDR2 (germline): MNHNS, SASEGT. With 7 bases removed from V and 0 bases from J, the gap between germline ends came to 3 bases. The CDR3 is 11 residues long. CDR3 nucleotide sequence: TGTGCCAGCACCTTGAACACTGAAGCTTTCTTT. Amino acids: CASTLNTEAFF.

The J gene is TRBJ1-2, the V gene TRBV19, with D possibly TRBD1 on 5 matching bases. Trimming pared 7 bases from V and 4 bases from J, leaving 19 bases between. In germline, CDR1 is LNHDA, CDR2 SQIVND (reference sequence). This CDR3 is built from 15 residues. The CDR3 DNA is TGTGCCAGTAATCCCTCTCAGGGCCGGATCTATGGCTACACCTTC. It is translated as CASNPSQGRIYGYTF.

The table lists this clone with a count of one. At one boundary the junction diverges from the germline segment, which might be a read error. This chain links TRBV5-4 with TRBJ2-7; TRBD2 agrees at 7 bases. Germline CDR1 is SGHNT and CDR2 is YYREEE (reference sequence). This CDR3 contains 13 residues. The CDR3 DNA reads TGTGCCAGCTCATTCGGGGGGACCTACGAGCTGTACTTC. This gives the protein CASSFGGTYELYF.

V is TRBV2 and J is TRBJ2-5, with unresolved D. The ends were cut back, 0 bases at V and 5 bases at J, with 10 bases in the middle. Germline-derived CDR1 and CDR2 are SNHLY and FYNNEI. The CDR3 covers 14 residues. The CDR3 DNA sequence: TGTGCCAGCAGTGAAGCCCCGTTCGGGGAGACCCAGTACTTC. Protein product: CASSEAPFGETQYF. The whole variable domain, filled in from reference TRBV2 and TRBJ2-5, reads EPEVTQTPSHQVTQMGQEVILRCVPISNHLYFYWYRQILGQKVEFLVSFYNNEISEKSEIFDDQFSVERPDGSNFTLKIRSTKLEDSAMYFCASSEAPFGETQYFGPGTRLLVL.

The chain recombines TRBV6-6 with TRBJ2-7; 7 bases fit TRBD1. Trimming cost V 6 bases and J 7 bases; bases outside gene matches: 12. This CDR3 is built from 14 residues. CDR1 and CDR2 (germline): MNHNY, SVGAGI (reference sequence). Written as DNA, the CDR3 is TGTGCCAGCAGACCCTCGACAGGGCTGGGGGAGCAGTACTTC. It yields the protein CASRPSTGLGEQYF.

This sequence joins TRBV5-6 and TRBJ2-2, with 11 positions matching TRBD1. The CDR3 has 15 amino acids. CDR1 and CDR2 from the germline V gene are SGHDT and YYEEEE. Losses at the gene ends were 4 bases for V and 5 bases for J; bases not matched to a gene: 4. The CDR3 DNA sequence: TGTGCCAGCAGCATGGACAGGGGGCGGACCGGGGAGCTGTTTTTT. This gives the protein CASSMDRGRTGELFF.

This chain links TRBV15 with TRBJ2-3; D perhaps matches TRBD2 (6 bases). Germline V gene lookup returns CDR1 LNHNV and CDR2 YYDKDF (reference sequence). CDR3 length equals 16 residues. Trimming took 6 bases from V and 3 from J, leaving 19 bases between them. DNA for the CDR3: TGTGCCACCAGGGAGAGTGGGCGGGGATTGACAGATACGCAGTATTTT. This encodes CATRESGRGLTDTQYF.

This clone is a singleton in its sample. The chain has TRBV6-1 and TRBJ2-3; TRBD2 aligns across 14 bases. Germline trimming cut 2 bases from V and 1 base from J; bases unmatched to any gene: 5. CDR1 and CDR2 from the germline V gene are MNHNS and SASEGT. CDR3 length: 18 amino acids. CDR3 coding DNA: TGTGCCAGCAGTGAAACAGGACTAGCGGGGGGACGCACAGATACGCAGTATTTT. Protein: CASSETGLAGGRTDTQYF.